This T cell receptor (beta chain) was recorded in a study of cytomegalovirus exposure and HLA in healthy donors. Study-level points and caveats: About 87% or about 30% of the time was how often most TCR beta V segments were productive, according to an earlier analysis. Later work found most CMV-associated TCR beta chains apparently HLA-restricted.

The CDR3 spans 13 residues. Per germline, CDR1 MNHEY and CDR2 SMNVEV (reference sequence). The V end lost 7 bases, the J end lost 5 bases, and 11 bases lay between the germline ends. With regard to this clone: Its antigen is still unknown.

The primer mix had 60 Vbeta and 13 Jbeta primers. Authors' processing steps: Counted up in a later analysis, unique TCR beta chains came to 60 million to 95 million, with around 10 million shared. Profiled with immunoSEQ multiplex PCR; TCRdb holds only in-frame clones, not every one. V, J and clone size were drawn from that table, and D and trimming were deduced from the DNA. This sample has about 190,000 clones, with roughly 80% found just once. The rearrangement joins TRBV27 to TRBJ1-4; D perhaps matches TRBD1 (5 bases). Sequencing used PBMCs. The TCR originated in a middle-aged man in good health and CMV-seropositive. The CDR3 DNA follows: TGTGCCAGCACCGGGGGGGGGAATGAAAAACTGTTTTTT. This codes for CASTGGGNEKLFF.